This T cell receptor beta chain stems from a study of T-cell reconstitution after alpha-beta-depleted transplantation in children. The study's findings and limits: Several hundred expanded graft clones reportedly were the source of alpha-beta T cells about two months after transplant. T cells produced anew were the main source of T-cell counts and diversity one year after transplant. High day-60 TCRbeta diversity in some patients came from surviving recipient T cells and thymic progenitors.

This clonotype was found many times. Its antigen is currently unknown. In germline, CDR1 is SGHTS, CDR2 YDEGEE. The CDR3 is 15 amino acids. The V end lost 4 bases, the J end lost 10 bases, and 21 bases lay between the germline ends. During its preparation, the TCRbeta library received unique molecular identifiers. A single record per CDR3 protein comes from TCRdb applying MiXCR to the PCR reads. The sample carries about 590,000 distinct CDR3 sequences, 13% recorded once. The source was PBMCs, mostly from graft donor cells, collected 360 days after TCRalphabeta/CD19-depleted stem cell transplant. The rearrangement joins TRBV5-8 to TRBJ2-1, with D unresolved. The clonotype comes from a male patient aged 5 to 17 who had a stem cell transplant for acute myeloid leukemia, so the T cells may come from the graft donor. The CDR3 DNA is TGTGCCAGCAGCCCTGGACGGATTACGGTGCAAGAGCAGTTCTTC. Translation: CASSPGRITVQEQFF.